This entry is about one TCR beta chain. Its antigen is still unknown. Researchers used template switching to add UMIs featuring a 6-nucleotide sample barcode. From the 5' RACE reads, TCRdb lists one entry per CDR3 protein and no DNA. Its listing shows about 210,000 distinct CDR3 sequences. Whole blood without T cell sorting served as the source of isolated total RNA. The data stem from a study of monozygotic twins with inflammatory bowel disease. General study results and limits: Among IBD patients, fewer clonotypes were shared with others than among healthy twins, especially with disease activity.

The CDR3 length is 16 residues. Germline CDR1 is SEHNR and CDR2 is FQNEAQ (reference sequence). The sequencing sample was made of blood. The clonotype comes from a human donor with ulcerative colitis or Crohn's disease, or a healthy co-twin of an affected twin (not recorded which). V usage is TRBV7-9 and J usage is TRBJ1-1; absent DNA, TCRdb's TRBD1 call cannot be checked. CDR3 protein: CASSQRTWGGYTEAFF.